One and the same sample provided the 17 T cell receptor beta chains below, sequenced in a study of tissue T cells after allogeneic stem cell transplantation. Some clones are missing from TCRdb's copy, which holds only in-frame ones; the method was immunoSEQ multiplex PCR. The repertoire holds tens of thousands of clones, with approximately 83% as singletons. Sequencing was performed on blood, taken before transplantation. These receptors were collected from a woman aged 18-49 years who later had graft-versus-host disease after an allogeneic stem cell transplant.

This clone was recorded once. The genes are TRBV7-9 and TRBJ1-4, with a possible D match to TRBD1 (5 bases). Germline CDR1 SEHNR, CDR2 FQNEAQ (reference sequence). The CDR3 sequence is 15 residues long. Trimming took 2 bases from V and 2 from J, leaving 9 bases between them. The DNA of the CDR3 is TGTGCCAGCAGCTTATACGCAGGGACTAATGAAAAACTGTTTTTT. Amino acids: CASSLYAGTNEKLFF. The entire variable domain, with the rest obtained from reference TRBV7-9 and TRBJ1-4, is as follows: DTGVSQNPRHKITKRGQNVTFRCDPISEHNRLYWYRQTLGQGPEFLTYFQNEAQLEKSRLLSDRFSAERPKGSFSTLEIQRTEQGDSAMYLCASSLYAGTNEKLFFGSGTQLSVL.

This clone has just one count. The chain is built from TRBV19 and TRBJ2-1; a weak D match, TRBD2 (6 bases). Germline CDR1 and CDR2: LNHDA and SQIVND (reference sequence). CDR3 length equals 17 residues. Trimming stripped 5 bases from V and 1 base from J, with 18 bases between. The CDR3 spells CASSSRPGTHSYNEQFF. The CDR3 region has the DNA TGTGCCAGTAGTTCTCGACCCGGGACTCATTCCTACAATGAGCAGTTCTTC. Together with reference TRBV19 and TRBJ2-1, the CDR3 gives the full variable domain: DGGITQSPKYLFRKEGQNVTLSCEQNLNHDAMYWYRQDPGQGLRLIYYSQIVNDFQKGDIAEGYSVSREKKESFPLTVTSAQKNPTAFYLCASSSRPGTHSYNEQFFGPGTRLTVL.

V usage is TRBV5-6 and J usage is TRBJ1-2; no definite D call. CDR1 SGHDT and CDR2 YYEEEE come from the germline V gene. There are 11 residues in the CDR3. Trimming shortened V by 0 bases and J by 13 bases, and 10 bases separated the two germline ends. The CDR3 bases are TGTGCCAGCAGCTTGGCCAGAAACCGCACCTTC. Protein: CASSLARNRTF.

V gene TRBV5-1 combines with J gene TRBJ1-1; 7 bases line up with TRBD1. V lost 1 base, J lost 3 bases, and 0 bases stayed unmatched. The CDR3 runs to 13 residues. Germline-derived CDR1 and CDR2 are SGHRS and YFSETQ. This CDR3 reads CASSLTGDTEAFF. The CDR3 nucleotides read TGCGCCAGCAGCTTGACAGGGGACACTGAAGCTTTCTTT.

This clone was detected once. CDR3 protein: CASSQFLGQGASGYTF. CDR3 bases: TGTGCCAGCAGCCAATTCCTAGGCCAGGGGGCGTCTGGCTACACCTTC. The rearrangement links TRBV7-9 to TRBJ1-2; 8 nucleotides line up with TRBD1. There are 16 residues in the CDR3. The trim removed 5 bases at V and 7 bases at J, leaving 15 bases unmatched. The V gene's germline CDR1 is SEHNR and CDR2 FQNEAQ (reference sequence).

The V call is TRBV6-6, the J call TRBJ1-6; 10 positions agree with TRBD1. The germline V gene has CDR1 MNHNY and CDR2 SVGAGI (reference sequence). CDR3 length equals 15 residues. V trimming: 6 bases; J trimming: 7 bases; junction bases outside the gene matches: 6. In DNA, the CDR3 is TGTGCCAGCAGACCCGGGACAGGGGACAATTCACCCCTCCACTTT. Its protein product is CASRPGTGDNSPLHF.

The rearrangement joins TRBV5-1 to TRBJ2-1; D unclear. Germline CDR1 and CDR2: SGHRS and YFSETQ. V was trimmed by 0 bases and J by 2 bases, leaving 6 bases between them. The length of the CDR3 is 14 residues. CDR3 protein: CASSLVVTYNEQFF. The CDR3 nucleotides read TGCGCCAGCAGCTTGGTAGTCACCTACAATGAGCAGTTCTTC.

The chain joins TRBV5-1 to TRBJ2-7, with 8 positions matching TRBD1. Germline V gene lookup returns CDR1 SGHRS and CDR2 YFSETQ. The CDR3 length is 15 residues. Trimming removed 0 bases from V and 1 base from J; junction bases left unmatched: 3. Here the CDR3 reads CASSLEDRVSYEQYF. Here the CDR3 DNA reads TGCGCCAGCAGCTTGGAGGACAGGGTTTCCTACGAGCAGTACTTC.

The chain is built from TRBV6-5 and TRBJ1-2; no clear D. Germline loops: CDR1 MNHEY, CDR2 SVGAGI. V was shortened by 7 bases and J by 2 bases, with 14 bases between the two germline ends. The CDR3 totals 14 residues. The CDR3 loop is CASKGYVGNYGYTF. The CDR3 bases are TGTGCCAGCAAGGGCTATGTGGGAAACTATGGCTACACCTTC.

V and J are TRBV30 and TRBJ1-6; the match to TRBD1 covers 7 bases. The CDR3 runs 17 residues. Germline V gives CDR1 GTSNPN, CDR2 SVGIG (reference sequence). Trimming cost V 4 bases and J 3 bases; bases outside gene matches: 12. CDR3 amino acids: CAWMGRGTSFYNSPLHF. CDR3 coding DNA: TGTGCCTGGATGGGCAGGGGGACCTCCTTCTATAATTCACCCCTCCACTTT.

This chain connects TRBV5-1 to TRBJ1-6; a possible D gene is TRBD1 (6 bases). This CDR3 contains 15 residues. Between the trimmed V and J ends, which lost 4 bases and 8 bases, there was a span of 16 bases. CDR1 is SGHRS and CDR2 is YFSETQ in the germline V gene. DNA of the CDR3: TGCGCCAGCAGCCGATTGTACAGGGACCATTCACCCCTCCACTTT. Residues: CASSRLYRDHSPLHF. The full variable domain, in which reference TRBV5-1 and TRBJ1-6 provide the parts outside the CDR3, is KAGVTQTPRYLIKTRGQQVTLSCSPISGHRSVSWYQQTPGQGLQFLFEYFSETQRNKGNFPGRFSGRQFSNSRSEMNVSTLELGDSALYLCASSRLYRDHSPLHFGNGTRLTVT.

The CDR3 DNA reads as TGCGCCAGCAGCCAAGGGTTGACAGGGTGGGTACGGACTGAAGCTTTCTTT. It codes for CASSQGLTGWVRTEAFF. J is TRBJ1-1 and V is TRBV4-1; 7 bases map to TRBD1. Germline CDR1 is MGHRA and CDR2 is YSYEKL. Unmatched junction bases numbered 13, after V lost 1 base and J lost 5 bases. CDR3 size: 17 residues.

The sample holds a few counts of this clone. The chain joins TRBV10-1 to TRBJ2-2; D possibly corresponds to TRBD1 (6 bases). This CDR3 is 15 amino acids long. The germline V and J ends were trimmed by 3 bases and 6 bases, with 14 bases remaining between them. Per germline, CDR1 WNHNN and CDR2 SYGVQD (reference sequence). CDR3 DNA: TGCGCCAGCAGTGATTTCCAGGGGCACCCCGGGGAGCTGTTTTTT. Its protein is CASSDFQGHPGELFF.

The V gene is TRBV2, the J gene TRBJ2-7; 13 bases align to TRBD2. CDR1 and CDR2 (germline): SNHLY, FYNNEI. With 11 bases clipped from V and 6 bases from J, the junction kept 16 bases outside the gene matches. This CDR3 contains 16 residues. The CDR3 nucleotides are TGTGCCCTAAGGGCCGTGAAGGGACTAGCGGGACCCGAGCAGTACTTC. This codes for CALRAVKGLAGPEQYF.

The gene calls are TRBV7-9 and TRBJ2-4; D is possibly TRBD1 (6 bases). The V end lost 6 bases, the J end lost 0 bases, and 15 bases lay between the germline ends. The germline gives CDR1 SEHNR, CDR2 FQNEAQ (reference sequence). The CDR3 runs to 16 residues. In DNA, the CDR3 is TGTGCCAGCAGGCCGTACAGGGTCCTAGCCAAAAACATTCAGTACTTC. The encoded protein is CASRPYRVLAKNIQYF. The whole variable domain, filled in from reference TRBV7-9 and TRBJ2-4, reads DTGVSQNPRHKITKRGQNVTFRCDPISEHNRLYWYRQTLGQGPEFLTYFQNEAQLEKSRLLSDRFSAERPKGSFSTLEIQRTEQGDSAMYLCASRPYRVLAKNIQYFGAGTRLSVL.

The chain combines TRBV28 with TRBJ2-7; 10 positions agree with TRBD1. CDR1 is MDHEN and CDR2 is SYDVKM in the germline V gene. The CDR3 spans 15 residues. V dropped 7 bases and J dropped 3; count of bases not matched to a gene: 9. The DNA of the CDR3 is TGTGCCAGCAACTACGAGGGACAGGGGATCTACGAGCAGTACTTC. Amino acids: CASNYEGQGIYEQYF.

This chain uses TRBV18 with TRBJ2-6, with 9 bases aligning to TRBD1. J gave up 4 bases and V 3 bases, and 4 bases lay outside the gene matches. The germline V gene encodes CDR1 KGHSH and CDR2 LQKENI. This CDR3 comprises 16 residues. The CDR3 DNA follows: TGTGCCAGCTCACCGACAGGGGGATCCGGGGCCAACGTCCTGACTTTC. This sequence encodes CASSPTGGSGANVLTF.